The clone carrying this T cell receptor beta chain is a singleton in its sample. Its target is not known. This record belongs to a study of graft-versus-host responses after intestinal transplantation. Study-wide results and caveats: GvH clonotypes were identified within recipient marrow, with a subset emerging first in ileum or blood.

Trimming removed 1 base at V and 1 base at J, with 4 bases between. Germline lookup yields CDR1 LNHDA and CDR2 SQIVND (reference sequence). The CDR3 is made up of 13 amino acids. Clones were sequenced by immunoSEQ multiplex PCR, and TCRdb holds only the in-frame ones, with some missing. The table lists over 45,000 clones, approximately 94% of them singletons. V is TRBV19 and J is TRBJ1-1, with D unresolved. The sequence came from a human donor who was the organ donor for an intestinal transplant. Sequencing used unstimulated CD4+ T cells sorted from spleen or lymph node cells, obtained before transplant. DNA for the CDR3: TGTGCCAGTAGTATAGGGGAGAACACTGAAGCTTTCTTT. Its translation is CASSIGENTEAFF.